One and the same sample provided the 5 T cell receptor beta chains below, sequenced in a study of T-cell memory formation after mild COVID-19. Via MiXCR, TCRdb re-called the 5' RACE reads, giving one row per CDR3 protein. The data show about 360,000 distinct CDR3 sequences, under 15% seen once. The specimen sequenced was PBMCs or a T cell subset sorted from them (not recorded which). These receptors were obtained from a man younger than 35 who had mild COVID-19 (a few samples of this study predate the infection). Cell type and time point are not known.

The rearrangement joins TRBV10-3 to TRBJ2-2; 7 nucleotides line up with TRBD1. Germline assignment: CDR1 ENHRY and CDR2 SYGVKD. V shed 3 bases, J shed 6 bases, and the junction held 7 bases outside the gene matches. CDR3 size: 15 residues. CDR3 sequence reads: CAISDNNRGPGELFF. As DNA, the CDR3 is TGTGCCATCAGTGATAATAACAGGGGACCCGGGGAGCTGTTTTTT.

The V and J genes are TRBV6-5 and TRBJ2-7; D might be TRBD2 (5 bases). The CDR3 spans 12 residues. V shed 6 bases and J shed 2 bases, with 8 bases lying between them. Germline CDR1 and CDR2: MNHEY and SVGAGI. In DNA, the CDR3 is TGTGCCAGCAGGACTACAACCTACGAGCAGTACTTC. Translation gives CASRTTTYEQYF.

This clonotype occurred a few times. The chain combines TRBV6-2 or TRBV6-3 with TRBJ2-3; 7 bases line up with TRBD2. This CDR3 comprises 16 residues. V shed 6 bases, J shed 9 bases, and the junction held 18 bases outside the gene matches. Germline V gene data show CDR1 as MNHEY and CDR2 as SVGEGT. The DNA for the CDR3 is TGTGCCAGCAGCCGTCTCCTCATTAGCGGGCGCCCCACGCAGTATTTT. This translates into CASSRLLISGRPTQYF.

The J gene is TRBJ1-2, the V gene TRBV5-4; 10 positions match TRBD1. Unmatched junction bases numbered 11, after V lost 5 bases and J lost 4 bases. This CDR3 comprises 16 residues. The V gene's germline CDR1 is SGHNT and CDR2 YYREEE (reference sequence). The CDR3 DNA follows: TGTGCCAGCAGTTGGGATTTGACAGGGGGCGTCTATGGCTACACCTTC. Translation: CASSWDLTGGVYGYTF.

The V gene is TRBV6-5, the J gene TRBJ2-5, with a possible D match to TRBD1 (6 bases). The CDR3 length is 14 residues. Trimming took 6 bases from V and 5 from J, leaving 16 bases between them. The germline V gene has CDR1 MNHEY and CDR2 SVGAGI. CDR3 bases: TGTGCCAGCAGGGGTACAGGGTCCTCCGAGACCCAGTACTTC. Encoded protein: CASRGTGSSETQYF.